This T cell receptor beta chain was profiled in a study of blood T cell repertoires in COVID-19. Overall study context: The samples span acute and convalescent COVID-19 from the United States, Italy and Spain. T cells, B-cell-depleted T cells, or PBMCs supplied cDNA or gDNA.

Source study methods: For nucleated cells, counts were estimated from reference gene primer amplification. The repertoire was sequenced with immunoSEQ multiplex PCR; TCRdb's copy has only in-frame clones and lacks some. Clonal size and the V and J genes are those of that table, whereas D and trimming came from the DNA. Of tens of thousands of clones in the sample, over 75% were seen once. Trimming cost V 4 bases and J 6 bases, with 28 bases left between them. Germline values: CDR1 SGHRS, CDR2 YFSETQ. The CDR3 sequence is 18 residues long. The sample comprised peripheral blood. V gene TRBV5-1 combines with J gene TRBJ1-2; D uncertain. The sequence derives from a man aged 25-45 years with active or convalescent COVID-19. The CDR3 loop is CASSPGGLTTPPVDGYTF. In nucleotides, the CDR3 is TGCGCCAGCAGCCCCGGAGGGCTTACCACTCCCCCGGTGGATGGCTACACCTTC.